Each of the 24 T cell receptor beta chains below was sequenced from the same sample in a study of long-term antiretroviral therapy in people with HIV. It was version v3.0 of the immunoSEQ assay that was run at survey level. Assay: immunoSEQ multiplex PCR; the TCRdb copy retains only in-frame clones and omits some. The data hold roughly 34,000 clones, with around 84% observed a single time. This specimen consisted of unsorted PBMCs, obtained roughly 2.9 years before starting antiretroviral therapy. These receptors were obtained from a woman in her twenties or thirties with HIV.

V and J are TRBV7-2 and TRBJ2-2; D ambiguous. The CDR3 length is 13 residues. Germline values: CDR1 SGHTA, CDR2 FQGNSA. The CDR3 sequence: CAIWTANTGELFF. DNA of the CDR3: TGTGCGATTTGGACCGCAAACACCGGGGAGCTGTTTTTT.

This clone was detected only a few times. The J gene is TRBJ2-7, the V gene TRBV7-7, with 10 bases identical to TRBD2. CDR3 length equals 14 residues. The V gene end was trimmed by 8 bases and the J gene end by 0 bases; junction bases not matched to a gene: 4. Germline V CDR1 and CDR2: SSHAT, FNYEAQ (reference sequence). In DNA, the CDR3 is TGTGCCAGCCAAGCTAGCGGGAGCTCCTACGAGCAGTACTTC. It translates to CASQASGSSYEQYF.

The rearrangement uses TRBV19 and TRBJ1-6, with D possibly TRBD1 on 5 matching bases. CDR1 is LNHDA, CDR2 SQIVND, per germline (reference sequence). With 9 bases removed from V and 8 bases from J, the gap between germline ends came to 20 bases. There are 15 residues in the CDR3. As DNA, the CDR3 is TGTGCCAGGGCCGGGCCCAGGGCGGCATATTCACCCCTCCACTTT. The encoded protein is CARAGPRAAYSPLHF.

Only one count was recorded for this clone. The gene calls are TRBV18 and TRBJ2-5, with D possibly matching TRBD1 (5 bases). Germline CDR1 KGHSH, CDR2 LQKENI. CDR3 length equals 14 residues. V was pared by 3 bases and J by 5 bases, with 13 bases between. The CDR3 region has the DNA TGTGCCAGCTCACCGCTACAGGCCCTTGAGACCCAGTACTTC. As protein: CASSPLQALETQYF.

The chain carries TRBV7-8 and TRBJ1-1; D is unresolved. The CDR3 has 13 amino acids. Germline V gene data show CDR1 as SGHVS and CDR2 as FQNEAQ. Trimming shortened V by 5 bases and J by 0 bases, and 7 bases separated the two germline ends. CDR3 sequence: CASSQDVNTEAFF. CDR3 sequence (DNA): TGTGCCAGCAGCCAGGATGTGAACACTGAAGCTTTCTTT.

This rearrangement joins TRBV5-1 to TRBJ2-3; no clear D. The CDR3 contains 12 residues. V shed 4 bases and J shed 3 bases, with 6 bases lying between them. CDR1 SGHRS and CDR2 YFSETQ come from the germline V gene. CDR3 amino acids: CASSGETDTQYF. The CDR3 nucleotides are TGCGCCAGCAGCGGGGAAACAGATACGCAGTATTTT.

The chain recombines TRBV7-9 with TRBJ1-4, with D perhaps matching TRBD1 (5 bases). The ends were cut back, 1 base at V and 5 bases at J, with 8 bases in the middle. The CDR3 runs to 14 residues. Germline V gives CDR1 SEHNR, CDR2 FQNEAQ (reference sequence). CDR3 in DNA: TGTGCCAGCAGCTTAGTAGGGGTAAATGAAAAACTGTTTTTT. Translated, it gives CASSLVGVNEKLFF. The full variable domain, rest sourced from reference TRBV7-9 and TRBJ1-4, is DTGVSQNPRHKITKRGQNVTFRCDPISEHNRLYWYRQTLGQGPEFLTYFQNEAQLEKSRLLSDRFSAERPKGSFSTLEIQRTEQGDSAMYLCASSLVGVNEKLFFGSGTQLSVL.

The chain couples TRBV19 to TRBJ1-6; D is undetermined. Germline CDR1 LNHDA, CDR2 SQIVND (reference sequence). The CDR3 runs to 10 residues. Trimming cost V 8 bases and J 9 bases, with 5 bases left between them. CDR3 bases: TGTGCCAGTGGGTCTTCACCCCTCCACTTT. As protein: CASGSSPLHF.

The chain recombines TRBV11-3 with TRBJ2-2; a weak D match, TRBD1 (7 bases). Trimming pared 6 bases from V and 0 bases from J, leaving 14 bases between. The length of the CDR3 is 16 residues. The germline gives CDR1 SGHNT, CDR2 YENEEA. CDR3 sequence reads: CASSSDREANTGELFF. As DNA, the CDR3 is TGTGCCAGCAGTTCTGACAGGGAGGCGAACACCGGGGAGCTGTTTTTT.

The chain employs TRBV30 and TRBJ1-1; TRBD1 agrees at 7 bases. Germline CDR1 reads GTSNPN; CDR2 reads SVGIG (reference sequence). Germline trimming cut 2 bases from V and 5 bases from J; bases unmatched to any gene: 5. The CDR3 length is 13 residues. Written as DNA, the CDR3 is TGTGCCTGGAGTATTCAGGGGGTTACTGAAGCTTTCTTT. It yields the protein CAWSIQGVTEAFF. The whole variable domain, remainder taken from reference TRBV30 and TRBJ1-1, is SQTIHQWPATLVQPVGSPLSLECTVEGTSNPNLYWYRQAAGRGLQLLFYSVGIGQISSEVPQNLSASRPQDRQFILSSKKLLLSDSGFYLCAWSIQGVTEAFFGQGTRLTVV.

This clone was recorded once. The chain carries TRBV2 and TRBJ2-7; 11 positions agree with TRBD2. Germline CDR1 is SNHLY and CDR2 is FYNNEI. The J segment lost 3 bases and the V segment lost 4 bases, leaving 5 bases of the junction unmatched. This CDR3 is 15 amino acids long. Here the CDR3 DNA reads TGTGCCAGCAGTGTACGGACTAGCGGGCTCTACGAGCAGTACTTC. The encoded protein is CASSVRTSGLYEQYF.

This clone was counted a single time. This chain joins TRBV5-1 and TRBJ2-3; possible D gene TRBD2, 6 bases. V was trimmed by 3 bases and J by 0 bases, leaving 11 bases between them. The germline V gene encodes CDR1 SGHRS and CDR2 YFSETQ. CDR3 length equals 15 residues. The CDR3 sequence: CASSSSGTSTDTQYF. CDR3 bases: TGCGCCAGCAGCTCCTCCGGGACTAGCACAGATACGCAGTATTTT.

The J gene is TRBJ1-2, the V gene TRBV19; D gene ambiguous. The CDR3 covers 13 residues. Trimming took 2 bases from V and 3 from J, leaving 7 bases between them. Germline V gives CDR1 LNHDA, CDR2 SQIVND (reference sequence). As DNA, the CDR3 is TGTGCCAGTAGTATATCAGACTACTATGGCTACACCTTC. It codes for CASSISDYYGYTF.

The chain is built from TRBV4-1 and TRBJ2-2; D is possibly TRBD1 (6 bases). CDR1 MGHRA and CDR2 YSYEKL come from the germline V gene. V was pared by 4 bases and J by 0 bases, with 9 bases between. There are 15 residues in the CDR3. CDR3 bases: TGCGCCAGCAGCCGACAGGCCACGAACACCGGGGAGCTGTTTTTT. It specifies CASSRQATNTGELFF.

This rearrangement joins TRBV5-6 to TRBJ2-3; D call uncertain. CDR3 length: 13 residues. Germline V gives CDR1 SGHDT, CDR2 YYEEEE. Trimming stripped 3 bases from V and 5 bases from J, with 10 bases between. CDR3 in DNA: TGTGCCAGCAGCTCAAATTCGATAGATACGCAGTATTTT. Translation gives CASSSNSIDTQYF.

This clone was detected once. The chain links TRBV5-1 to TRBJ1-2; D is undetermined. From germline, CDR1 is SGHRS and CDR2 YFSETQ. The ends were cut back, 1 base at V and 4 bases at J, with 8 bases in the middle. The CDR3 covers 13 residues. The CDR3 nucleotides read TGCGCCAGCAGCTTGACAGTTACCTATGGCTACACCTTC. Translation gives CASSLTVTYGYTF.

This sequence joins TRBV5-6 and TRBJ1-2; 7 nucleotides match TRBD1. The V segment lost 4 bases and the J segment 4 bases; nucleotides outside the gene matches: 7. Per germline, CDR1 SGHDT and CDR2 YYEEEE. The CDR3 covers 14 residues. Here the CDR3 reads CASSEDRRSYGYTF. The CDR3 bases are TGTGCCAGCAGCGAGGACAGGCGATCCTATGGCTACACCTTC.

The CDR3, as DNA: TGTGCCAGCAGCCCACCTCTCGGGACTAGCGGGGGGGCCTTAGGGCAGTTCTTC. Encoded protein: CASSPPLGTSGGALGQFF. The chain joins TRBV7-9 to TRBJ2-1; 16 nucleotides agree with TRBD2. Germline V gene data show CDR1 as SEHNR and CDR2 as FQNEAQ (reference sequence). CDR3 length equals 18 residues. J lost 12 bases, V lost 5 bases, and 16 bases had no gene match.

V is TRBV30 and J is TRBJ2-3; 7 positions agree with TRBD1. J lost 4 bases, V lost 4 bases, and 8 bases had no gene match. This CDR3 is 14 amino acids long. The germline V gene has CDR1 GTSNPN and CDR2 SVGIG (reference sequence). The DNA for the CDR3 is TGTGCCTGGACGTCAGGGGGAATCGCAGATACGCAGTATTTT. It is translated as CAWTSGGIADTQYF.

The chain is built from TRBV13 and TRBJ2-3; D remains ambiguous. The length of the CDR3 is 13 residues. V lost 5 bases to trimming and J lost 3 bases, with 9 bases between them. CDR1 and CDR2 from the germline V gene are PRHDT and FYEKMQ (reference sequence). The CDR3 loop reads CASSAGRTDTQYF. CDR3 nucleotides: TGTGCCAGCAGCGCAGGTAGAACAGATACGCAGTATTTT.

V usage is TRBV19 and J usage is TRBJ1-1, with D possibly being TRBD1 (5 bases). V lost 5 bases to trimming and J lost 4 bases, with 17 bases between them. The CDR3 has 15 amino acids. Germline V lookup: CDR1 LNHDA, CDR2 SQIVND (reference sequence). The chain's CDR3 is CASSAGLGVFTEAFF. The CDR3 DNA is TGTGCCAGTAGTGCCGGATTAGGGGTCTTCACTGAAGCTTTCTTT.

The chain uses TRBV6-5 and TRBJ1-5; D remains ambiguous. Trimming pared 4 bases from V and 4 bases from J, leaving 5 bases between. This CDR3 comprises 12 residues. Germline V gene data show CDR1 as MNHEY and CDR2 as SVGAGI. DNA for the CDR3: TGTGCCAGCAGTTCCGCGAATCAGCCCCAGCATTTT. Protein: CASSSANQPQHF.

The chain carries TRBV19 and TRBJ2-1, with D perhaps TRBD1 (6 bases). Trimming removed 1 base from V and 4 bases from J, with 11 bases in between. The CDR3 contains 15 residues. The V gene's germline CDR1 is LNHDA and CDR2 SQIVND (reference sequence). CDR3 in amino acids: CASSIGPQGYNEQFF. Here the CDR3 DNA reads TGTGCCAGTAGTATAGGGCCCCAGGGGTACAATGAGCAGTTCTTC.

The CDR3 region has the DNA TGTGCCAGCAGCCCCCGGCAGGGACTAGCGGGGGGGCCCGGCCTACAAGAGACCCAGTACTTC. It encodes CASSPRQGLAGGPGLQETQYF. The chain combines TRBV7-6 with TRBJ2-5; 16 bases are shared with TRBD2. This CDR3 contains 21 residues. V shed 5 bases and J 2 bases; nucleotides not matched to a gene: 17. Germline V gene sequence: CDR1 SGHVS, CDR2 FNYEAQ.